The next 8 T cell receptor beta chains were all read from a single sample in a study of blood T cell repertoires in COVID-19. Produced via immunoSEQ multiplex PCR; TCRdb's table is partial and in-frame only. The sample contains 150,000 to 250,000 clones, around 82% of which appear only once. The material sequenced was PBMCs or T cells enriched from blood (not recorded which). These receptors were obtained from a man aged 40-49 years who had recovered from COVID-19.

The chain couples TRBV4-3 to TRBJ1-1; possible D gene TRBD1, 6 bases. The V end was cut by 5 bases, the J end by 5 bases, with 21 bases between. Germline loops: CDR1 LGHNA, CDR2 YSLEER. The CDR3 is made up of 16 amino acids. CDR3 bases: TGCGCCAGCAGCGGGGACATAGGGTATGGTCGGACTGAAGCTTTCTTT. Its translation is CASSGDIGYGRTEAFF.

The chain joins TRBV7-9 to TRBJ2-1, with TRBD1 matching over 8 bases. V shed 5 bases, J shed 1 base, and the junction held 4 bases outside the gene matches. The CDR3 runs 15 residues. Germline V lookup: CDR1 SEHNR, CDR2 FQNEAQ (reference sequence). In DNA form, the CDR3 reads TGTGCCAGCAGCATGACAGGGGCGTCCTACAATGAGCAGTTCTTC. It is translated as CASSMTGASYNEQFF.

The chain's CDR3 is CAGAECRVSRYTF. The DNA for the CDR3 is TGCGCCGGGGCCGAGTGTCGTGTGAGCCGCTACACCTTC. The V call is TRBV10-1, the J call TRBJ1-2, with a weak D call TRBD1 (5 bases). Germline lookup yields CDR1 WNHNN and CDR2 SYGVQD (reference sequence). The germline V and J ends were trimmed by 11 bases and 9 bases, with 22 bases remaining between them. The length of the CDR3 is 13 residues.

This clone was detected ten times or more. The CDR3, as DNA: TGTGCCTGGCTAACAGGACGTGGGAACACTGAAGCTTTCTTT. This encodes CAWLTGRGNTEAFF. The rearrangement links TRBV30 to TRBJ1-1, with D maybe TRBD1 (5 bases). V lost 5 bases to trimming and J lost 1 base, with 14 bases between them. The CDR3 consists of 14 residues. The germline V gene has CDR1 GTSNPN and CDR2 SVGIG (reference sequence).

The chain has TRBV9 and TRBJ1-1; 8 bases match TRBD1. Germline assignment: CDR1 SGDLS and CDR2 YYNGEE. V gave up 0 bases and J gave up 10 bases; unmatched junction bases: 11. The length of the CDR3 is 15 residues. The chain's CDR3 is CASSVGGDRPIGAFF. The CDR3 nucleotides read TGTGCCAGCAGCGTAGGGGGGGACAGGCCGATAGGAGCTTTCTTT. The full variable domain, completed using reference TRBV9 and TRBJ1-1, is DSGVTQTPKHLITATGQRVTLRCSPRSGDLSVYWYQQSLDQGLQFLIQYYNGEERAKGNILERFSAQQFPDLHSELNLSSLELGDSALYFCASSVGGDRPIGAFFGQGTRLTVV.

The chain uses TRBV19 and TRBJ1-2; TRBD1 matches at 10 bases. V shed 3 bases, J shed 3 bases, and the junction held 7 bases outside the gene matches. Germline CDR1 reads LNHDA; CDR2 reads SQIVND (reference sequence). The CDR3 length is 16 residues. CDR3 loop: CASSMGRGQGDYGYTF. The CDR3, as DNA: TGTGCCAGTAGTATGGGCCGAGGACAGGGGGACTATGGCTACACCTTC.

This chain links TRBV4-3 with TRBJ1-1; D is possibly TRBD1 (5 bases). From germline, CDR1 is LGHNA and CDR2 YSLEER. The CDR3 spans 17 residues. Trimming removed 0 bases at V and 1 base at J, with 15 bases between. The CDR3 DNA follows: TGCGCCAGCAGCCAAGATAGGGGACTGCCACCGAACACTGAAGCTTTCTTT. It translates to CASSQDRGLPPNTEAFF.

The CDR3, as DNA: TGTGCCAGCAGCTTAGGCAGGGAAGCTTTCTTT. Protein product: CASSLGREAFF. This chain uses TRBV5-6 with TRBJ1-1; D remains unclear. Deletions cut 2 bases from V and 8 bases from J, with 7 bases between. Germline-derived CDR1 and CDR2 are SGHDT and YYEEEE. The CDR3 spans 11 residues.